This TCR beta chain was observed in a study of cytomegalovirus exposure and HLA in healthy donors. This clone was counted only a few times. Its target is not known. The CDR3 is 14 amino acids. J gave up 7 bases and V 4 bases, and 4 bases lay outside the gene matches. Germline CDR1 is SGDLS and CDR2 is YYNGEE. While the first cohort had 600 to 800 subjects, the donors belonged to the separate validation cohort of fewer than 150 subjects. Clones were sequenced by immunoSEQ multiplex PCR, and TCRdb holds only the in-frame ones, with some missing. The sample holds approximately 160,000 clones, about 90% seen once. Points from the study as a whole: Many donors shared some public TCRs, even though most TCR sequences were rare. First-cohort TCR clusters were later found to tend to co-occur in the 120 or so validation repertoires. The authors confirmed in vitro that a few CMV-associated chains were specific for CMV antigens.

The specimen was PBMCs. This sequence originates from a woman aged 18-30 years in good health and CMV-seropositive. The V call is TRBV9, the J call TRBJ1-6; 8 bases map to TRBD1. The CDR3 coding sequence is TGTGCCAGCAGCCCGCGACAGGGGAATTCACCCCTCCACTTT. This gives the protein CASSPRQGNSPLHF.